These 9 T cell receptor beta chains were sequenced from one sample in a study of cytomegalovirus exposure and HLA in healthy donors. The PCR ran on 60 Vbeta and 13 Jbeta primers. TCRdb's copy holds only in-frame clones and misses some; the assay was immunoSEQ multiplex PCR. The data hold 100,000 to 150,000 clones, with roughly 74% observed a single time. The sequenced material came from PBMCs. The receptors originated from a woman aged 50 to 60 in good health and CMV-seropositive.

This clone occurred once. The chain has TRBV5-5 and TRBJ1-3, with a possible D match to TRBD1 (6 bases). V lost 0 bases to trimming and J lost 3 bases, with 16 bases between them. This CDR3 has 17 residues. The germline V gene has CDR1 SGHKS and CDR2 YYEKEE (reference sequence). CDR3 in amino acids: CASSLGGVGGHGNTIYF. In DNA form, the CDR3 reads TGTGCCAGCAGCTTGGGGGGAGTAGGGGGACATGGAAACACCATATATTTT.

This rearrangement joins TRBV7-9 to TRBJ2-1, with 8 bases lining up with TRBD2. Unmatched junction bases numbered 5, after V lost 5 bases and J lost 2 bases. There are 15 residues in the CDR3. Germline CDR1 reads SEHNR; CDR2 reads FQNEAQ (reference sequence). CDR3 residues: CASSARGGAYNEQFF. The CDR3 nucleotides are TGTGCCAGCAGCGCACGGGGGGGGGCCTACAATGAGCAGTTCTTC.

This clone has just one count. V gene TRBV19 combines with J gene TRBJ2-3; 7 positions match TRBD2. The CDR3 spans 13 residues. Germline CDR1 LNHDA, CDR2 SQIVND (reference sequence). Unmatched junction bases numbered 0, after V lost 3 bases and J lost 3 bases. The CDR3 reads CASSIGRTDTQYF. In nucleotides, the CDR3 is TGTGCCAGTAGTATCGGGAGGACAGATACGCAGTATTTT.

CDR3 sequence (DNA): TGTGCCAGCAGTTTTTCATTTAGCACAGATACGCAGTATTTT. It codes for CASSFSFSTDTQYF. The chain carries TRBV27 and TRBJ2-3; D is uncertain. Germline lookup yields CDR1 MNHEY and CDR2 SMNVEV (reference sequence). This CDR3 contains 14 residues. V lost 3 bases and J 0 bases, leaving 7 bases between the germline ends.

In this sample, this clone turned up a few times. The rearrangement joins TRBV6-6 to TRBJ2-2, with D maybe TRBD2 (6 bases). Germline lookup yields CDR1 MNHNY and CDR2 SVGAGI (reference sequence). The CDR3 is made up of 15 amino acids. V lost 6 bases and J lost 6, with 17 bases in between. CDR3 sequence (DNA): TGTGCCAGCAGCATCCTAGCGTCGGTCGCCGGGGAGCTGTTTTTT. It translates to CASSILASVAGELFF.

The chain employs TRBV28 and TRBJ1-1, with D maybe TRBD1 (5 bases). This CDR3 comprises 13 residues. Per germline, CDR1 MDHEN and CDR2 SYDVKM. V was pared by 7 bases and J by 6 bases, with 15 bases between. CDR3 amino acids: CASTRVGGSEAFF. The CDR3 coding sequence is TGTGCCAGCACTAGAGTCGGGGGTTCTGAAGCTTTCTTT.

This chain links TRBV7-2 with TRBJ1-5; TRBD1 matches at 7 bases. With 5 bases clipped from V and 4 bases from J, the junction kept 8 bases outside the gene matches. Germline lookup yields CDR1 SGHTA and CDR2 FQGNSA. The CDR3 extends over 15 amino acids. CDR3 DNA sequence: TGTGCCAGCAGCCACCCGGGACAGCCTAATCAGCCCCAGCATTTT. This encodes CASSHPGQPNQPQHF.

This clone has only a few counts. The chain combines TRBV7-8 with TRBJ1-1, with a weak D call TRBD1 (6 bases). V was cut by 5 bases and J by 5 bases, with 12 bases left in between. CDR1 is SGHVS, CDR2 FQNEAQ, per germline. This CDR3 has 13 amino acids. The chain's CDR3 is CASSQLQGTEAFF. DNA of the CDR3: TGTGCCAGCAGCCAGTTACAGGGTACTGAAGCTTTCTTT. The whole variable domain, filled in from reference TRBV7-8 and TRBJ1-1, reads GAGVSQSPRYKVAKRGQDVALRCDPISGHVSLFWYQQALGQGPEFLTYFQNEAQLDKSGLPSDRFFAERPEGSVSTLKIQRTQQEDSAVYLCASSQLQGTEAFFGQGTRLTVV.

The rearrangement joins TRBV2 to TRBJ2-2; no firm D call. Germline CDR1 reads SNHLY; CDR2 reads FYNNEI. The ends were cut back, 7 bases at V and 0 bases at J, with 6 bases in the middle. The CDR3 runs 13 residues. This CDR3 is CASNVANTGELFF. Here the CDR3 DNA reads TGTGCCAGCAATGTAGCGAACACCGGGGAGCTGTTTTTT.